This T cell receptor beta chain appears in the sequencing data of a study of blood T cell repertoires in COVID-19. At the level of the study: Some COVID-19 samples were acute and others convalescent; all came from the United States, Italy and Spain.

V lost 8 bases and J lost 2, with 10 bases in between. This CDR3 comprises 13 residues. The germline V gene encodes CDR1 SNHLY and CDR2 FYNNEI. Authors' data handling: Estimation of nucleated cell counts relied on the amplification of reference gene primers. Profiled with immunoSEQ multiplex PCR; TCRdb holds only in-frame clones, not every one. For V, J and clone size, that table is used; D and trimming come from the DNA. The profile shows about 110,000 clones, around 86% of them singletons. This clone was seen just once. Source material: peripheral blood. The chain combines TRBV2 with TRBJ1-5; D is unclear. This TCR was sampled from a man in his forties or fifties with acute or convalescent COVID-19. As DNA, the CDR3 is TGTGCCAGCCGACCCGGGGGCAATCAGCCCCAGCATTTT. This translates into CASRPGGNQPQHF.